These 31 T cell receptor beta chains came from one sample sequenced in a study of blood T cell repertoires in COVID-19. The data were produced by immunoSEQ multiplex PCR, yet TCRdb's version contains in-frame clones alone and is incomplete. The data contain about 160,000 clones, roughly 90% of them seen just once; the ten biggest clones take up approximately 0.5%. The sample was peripheral blood. The receptors were gathered from a man in his fifties with acute or convalescent COVID-19.

J is TRBJ1-1 and V is TRBV6-2 or TRBV6-3; 9 nucleotides agree with TRBD1. Trimming cost V 2 bases and J 4 bases; bases outside gene matches: 8. Germline V CDR1 and CDR2: MNHEY, SVGEGT. This CDR3 comprises 16 residues. CDR3 sequence (DNA): TGTGCCAGCAGTTACGGAATTGGACAGGGGATCACTGAAGCTTTCTTT. Translation: CASSYGIGQGITEAFF.

V is TRBV21-1 and J is TRBJ2-7; the table's D gene call, TRBD1, was not cross checked with the DNA. TRBV21-1 is classified as a pseudogene. The CDR3 is made up of 14 amino acids. CDR3 nucleotide sequence: TGTGCCAGCAGCAAAGCGTCAGGATTTAACGAGCAGTACTTC. It yields the protein CASSKASGFNEQYF.

Here the CDR3 reads CASSWTGNNQPQHF. CDR3 nucleotide sequence: TGTGCCAGCAGTTGGACAGGGAACAATCAGCCCCAGCATTTT. The chain joins TRBV28 to TRBJ1-5; 8 bases fit TRBD1. The J segment lost 3 bases and the V segment lost 4 bases, leaving 2 bases of the junction unmatched. From germline, CDR1 is MDHEN and CDR2 SYDVKM. The CDR3 covers 14 residues.

The chain couples TRBV7-2 to TRBJ2-4, with 7 nucleotides matching TRBD1. V shed 3 bases and J 6 bases; nucleotides not matched to a gene: 5. This CDR3 is built from 14 residues. The V gene's germline CDR1 is SGHTA and CDR2 FQGNSA. CDR3 nucleotides: TGTGCCAGCAGCTTCCTCACAGGGGTAAACATTCAGTACTTC. Translated: CASSFLTGVNIQYF.

The chain links TRBV5-4 to TRBJ1-2, with 7 bases fitting TRBD1. The CDR3 covers 14 residues. Trimming cost V 1 base and J 2 bases; bases outside gene matches: 2. CDR1 is SGHNT, CDR2 YYREEE, per germline (reference sequence). In DNA form, the CDR3 reads TGTGCCAGCAGCTTGATGACAGGGAACTATGGCTACACCTTC. This translates into CASSLMTGNYGYTF.

In the case of this clone: This sample also contains other DNA sequences that code for the same CDR3. CDR3 loop: CASSLDSSGNTIYF. The CDR3, as DNA: TGTGCCAGCAGCTTGGACAGCTCTGGAAACACCATATATTTT. The chain joins TRBV5-4 to TRBJ1-3, with D hard to call. V lost 0 bases, J lost 0 bases, and 4 bases lay in between. CDR1 and CDR2 (germline): SGHNT, YYREEE (reference sequence). The CDR3 spans 14 residues.

V and J are TRBV9 and TRBJ2-2, with TRBD1 matching 9 bases. The V gene end was trimmed by 0 bases and the J gene end by 6 bases; junction bases not matched to a gene: 15. CDR1 and CDR2 (germline): SGDLS, YYNGEE. CDR3 size: 19 residues. The CDR3 protein is CASSVVPYRGRSDSGELFF. The CDR3 DNA follows: TGTGCCAGCAGCGTAGTCCCCTACAGGGGGCGTAGTGATTCCGGGGAGCTGTTTTTT.

The rearrangement links TRBV5-4 to TRBJ2-1; TRBD2 agrees at 13 bases. Germline V gene sequence: CDR1 SGHNT, CDR2 YYREEE (reference sequence). This CDR3 comprises 16 residues. V was clipped by 2 bases and J by 7 bases; unmatched bases: 6. The CDR3 region is CASSLEPGLAGNEQFF. Written as DNA, the CDR3 is TGTGCCAGCAGCTTAGAACCGGGACTAGCGGGGAATGAGCAGTTCTTC.

The chain links TRBV5-8 to TRBJ2-5; D is uncertain. CDR1 is SGHTS, CDR2 YDEGEE, per germline. This CDR3 spans 13 amino acids. Trimming cost V 1 base and J 1 base, with 5 bases left between them. This chain's CDR3 is CASSLRFQETQYF. As DNA, the CDR3 is TGTGCCAGCAGCTTGCGGTTCCAAGAGACCCAGTACTTC. The variable domain in full, completed from reference TRBV5-8 and TRBJ2-5, reads EAGVTQSPTHLIKTRGQQATLRCSPISGHTSVYWYQQALGLGLQFLLWYDEGEERNRGNFPPRFSGRQFPNYSSELNVNALELEDSALYLCASSLRFQETQYFGPGTRLLVL.

This clone was detected only a few times. V gene TRBV28 combines with J gene TRBJ2-7; TRBD1 matches at 8 bases. Germline loops: CDR1 MDHEN, CDR2 SYDVKM. There are 15 residues in the CDR3. J gave up 3 bases and V 3 bases, and 7 bases lay outside the gene matches. In DNA, the CDR3 is TGTGCCAGCAGTTTGGGCACAGGGGGAGGCTACGAGCAGTACTTC. It codes for CASSLGTGGGYEQYF.

The chain is built from TRBV6-6 and TRBJ2-1, with 10 bases matching TRBD1. The CDR3 is 15 residues long. V was clipped by 9 bases and J by 6 bases; unmatched bases: 11. Germline loops: CDR1 MNHNY, CDR2 SVGAGI (reference sequence). CDR3 sequence (DNA): TGTGCCAGTCAATTCCGGGACAGGGGTATCAATGAGCAGTTCTTC. Protein: CASQFRDRGINEQFF.

The chain joins TRBV28 to TRBJ2-1, with 9 bases matching TRBD1. Per the germline V gene, CDR1 is MDHEN and CDR2 is SYDVKM. Losses at the gene ends were 1 base for V and 8 bases for J; bases not matched to a gene: 9. This CDR3 comprises 16 residues. The CDR3: CASSLYGTGTFYEQFF. The CDR3 nucleotides read TGTGCCAGCAGTTTATATGGGACAGGGACTTTCTATGAGCAGTTCTTC.

The V and J genes are TRBV28 and TRBJ1-1, with 11 bases aligning to TRBD1. Germline CDR1 and CDR2: MDHEN and SYDVKM. J was trimmed by 7 bases and V by 3 bases; bases with no gene match: 7. The CDR3 has 15 amino acids. CDR3 bases: TGTGCCAGCAGTTTGGCCGGGACAGGGGGGATTGAAGCTTTCTTT. Amino acid sequence: CASSLAGTGGIEAFF.

This rearrangement joins TRBV7-9 to TRBJ2-7; D remains ambiguous. This CDR3 is 12 amino acids long. V was clipped by 1 base and J by 3 bases, with 4 bases between them. Germline V CDR1 and CDR2: SEHNR, FQNEAQ (reference sequence). CDR3 sequence: CASSLDNYEQYV. The CDR3 DNA reads TGTGCCAGCAGCTTAGACAACTACGAGCAGTACGTC.

This sequence joins TRBV10-3 and TRBJ2-1; D not certain. Looked up from germline, CDR1 is ENHRY and CDR2 is SYGVKD. CDR3 length: 14 residues. With 0 bases removed from V and 8 bases from J, the gap between germline ends came to 11 bases. The CDR3 DNA follows: TGTGCCATCAGTGAGTCGACTCTACGTGATGAGCAGTTCTTC. Its translation: CAISESTLRDEQFF.

The rearrangement links TRBV4-2 to TRBJ2-1, with 8 bases that match TRBD2. Germline loops: CDR1 LGHNA, CDR2 YNFKEQ. J gave up 13 bases and V 0 bases, and 5 bases lay outside the gene matches. There are 13 residues in the CDR3. The CDR3 coding sequence is TGTGCCAGCAGCCAAGATTGGGCGGGAGGTCAGTTCTTC. Residues: CASSQDWAGGQFF.

CDR3 DNA: TGTGCCAGCAGTTATCGCGCGGTAGCCAAAAACATTCAGTACTTC. Translated: CASSYRAVAKNIQYF. The chain has TRBV27 and TRBJ2-4; D is uncertain. The CDR3 runs to 15 residues. The germline V and J ends were trimmed by 4 bases and 0 bases, with 10 bases remaining between them. Germline V CDR1 and CDR2: MNHEY, SMNVEV (reference sequence).

The chain carries TRBV11-2 and TRBJ1-1, with TRBD1 identical over 8 bases. With V trimmed by 1 base and J by 1 base, 5 bases remained unmatched. The V gene's germline CDR1 is SGHAT and CDR2 FQNNGV. The CDR3 runs to 16 residues. CDR3 protein: CASSLVRDRTNTEAFF. The CDR3 DNA is TGTGCCAGCAGCTTAGTAAGGGACAGGACGAACACTGAAGCTTTCTTT.

J is TRBJ2-3 and V is TRBV27, with 8 bases aligning to TRBD2. The germline gives CDR1 MNHEY, CDR2 SMNVEV (reference sequence). Trimming at V came to 2 bases and at J to 7 bases, leaving 8 bases not matched to a gene. The CDR3 spans 15 residues. The CDR3 loop is CASSLAGGLINTQYF. The CDR3 DNA reads TGTGCCAGCAGTTTAGCGGGGGGACTTATCAATACGCAGTATTTT.

The chain couples TRBV5-6 to TRBJ2-5, with 9 bases that match TRBD2. The CDR3 covers 14 residues. Germline V lookup: CDR1 SGHDT, CDR2 YYEEEE. Trimming at V came to 4 bases and at J to 6 bases, leaving 7 bases not matched to a gene. Here the CDR3 DNA reads TGTGCCAGCAGCCAGCTAGCGGGAATGCAGACCCAGTACTTC. Its translation is CASSQLAGMQTQYF.

The V gene is TRBV30, the J gene TRBJ2-5; 9 bases are a match to TRBD2. V shed 8 bases and J 5 bases; nucleotides not matched to a gene: 15. CDR1 and CDR2 (germline): GTSNPN, SVGIG (reference sequence). The CDR3 consists of 15 residues. The CDR3 is CAARYAGGALETQYF. Written as DNA, the CDR3 is TGTGCCGCCAGATACGCGGGAGGGGCCTTGGAGACCCAGTACTTC.

Only one count was recorded for this clone. V gene TRBV4-1 combines with J gene TRBJ2-5; TRBD2 matches at 14 bases. CDR3 length equals 17 residues. J was trimmed by 3 bases and V by 0 bases; bases with no gene match: 3. Germline CDR1 is MGHRA and CDR2 is YSYEKL. CDR3 nucleotide sequence: TGCGCCAGCAGCCAAGATAAGGGACTAGCGGGAGAAGAGACCCAGTACTTC. Its translation: CASSQDKGLAGEETQYF.

The rearrangement uses TRBV6-5 and TRBJ1-5; D ambiguous. CDR1 is MNHEY, CDR2 SVGAGI, per germline. Trimming took 11 bases from V and 4 from J, leaving 15 bases between them. This CDR3 region has 13 residues. CDR3 in DNA: TGTGCCGCAGCGGGAGGATTAAATCAGCCCCAGCATTTT. Translation: CAAAGGLNQPQHF.

J is TRBJ1-1 and V is TRBV30; TRBD1 is a possible D gene (6 bases). The CDR3 has 14 residues. V was shortened by 0 bases and J by 1 base, with 9 bases between the two germline ends. CDR1 and CDR2 from the germline V gene are GTSNPN and SVGIG (reference sequence). The CDR3 DNA is TGTGCCTGGAGTGTCCGCAGGGGGAACACTGAAGCTTTCTTT. Its protein product is CAWSVRRGNTEAFF. Using reference TRBV30 and TRBJ1-1 for the parts outside the CDR3, the full variable domain is SQTIHQWPATLVQPVGSPLSLECTVEGTSNPNLYWYRQAAGRGLQLLFYSVGIGQISSEVPQNLSASRPQDRQFILSSKKLLLSDSGFYLCAWSVRRGNTEAFFGQGTRLTVV.

The chain couples TRBV6-5 to TRBJ2-1, with 7 bases fitting TRBD1. CDR1 is MNHEY and CDR2 is SVGAGI in the germline V gene. Trimming at V came to 6 bases and at J to 7 bases, leaving 6 bases not matched to a gene. The CDR3 runs 13 residues. The CDR3 coding sequence is TGTGCCAGCAGGAAGACAGGGTCGAATGAGCAGTTCTTC. As protein: CASRKTGSNEQFF.

The rearrangement links TRBV5-6 to TRBJ2-2; TRBD2 matches at 10 bases. The V segment lost 3 bases and the J segment 3 bases; nucleotides outside the gene matches: 5. CDR1 and CDR2 (germline): SGHDT, YYEEEE. CDR3 length: 16 residues. The CDR3 DNA reads as TGTGCCAGCAGCTGGAGCGGGAGGGCCGACACCGGGGAGCTGTTTTTT. Protein: CASSWSGRADTGELFF.

This clone turned up a few times. V is TRBV30 and J is TRBJ2-1; D is unresolved. V lost 7 bases to trimming and J lost 4 bases, with 8 bases between them. This CDR3 is built from 11 residues. Germline CDR1 and CDR2: GTSNPN and SVGIG (reference sequence). The CDR3, as DNA: TGTGCCTCCACGGGTTACAATGAGCAGTTCTTC. Its translation is CASTGYNEQFF.

The rearrangement joins TRBV27 to TRBJ2-5, with 11 nucleotides matching TRBD2. The CDR3 covers 16 residues. Trimming at V came to 5 bases and at J to 2 bases, leaving 7 bases not matched to a gene. Germline values: CDR1 MNHEY, CDR2 SMNVEV (reference sequence). The CDR3 DNA sequence: TGTGCCAGCAGTCGAAATAGCGGGAGGGATCAAGAGACCCAGTACTTC. As protein: CASSRNSGRDQETQYF.

This chain joins TRBV2 and TRBJ1-6, with D hard to call. CDR3 size: 14 residues. Germline CDR1 is SNHLY and CDR2 is FYNNEI. Trimming pared 3 bases from V and 7 bases from J, leaving 10 bases between. This CDR3 reads CASSEGRKNSPLHF. CDR3 sequence (DNA): TGTGCCAGCAGTGAGGGGAGGAAAAATTCACCCCTCCACTTT.

The CDR3 protein is CASSLRSGNTEAFF. The CDR3 DNA sequence: TGTGCCAGCAGTTTGAGATCGGGGAACACTGAAGCTTTCTTT. The rearrangement links TRBV27 to TRBJ1-1, with unresolved D. This CDR3 contains 14 residues. The V end was cut by 3 bases, the J end by 1 base, with 9 bases between. CDR1 and CDR2 from the germline V gene are MNHEY and SMNVEV (reference sequence).

The chain has TRBV12-3 or TRBV12-4 and TRBJ1-5; D gene uncertain. The CDR3 is 13 amino acids. Trimming took 8 bases from V and 0 from J, leaving 8 bases between them. CDR3 bases: TGTGCCAGCGGGGAGCTTAGCAATCAGCCCCAGCATTTT. Residues: CASGELSNQPQHF.